Following are 5 T cell receptor beta chains from one sample sequenced in a study of shared T cell receptors in the human thymus. Method: immunoSEQ multiplex PCR; TCRdb's copy keeps in-frame clones and lacks some. The data hold about 380,000 clones, with roughly 94% observed a single time. Sequencing was carried out using thymocytes. The receptor set was obtained from a human donor.

The CDR3 DNA is TGTGCCAGCAGCTTAGAGGCTGGACAGCTCACAGATACGCAGTATTTT. It translates to CASSLEAGQLTDTQYF. The genes are TRBV7-9 and TRBJ2-3; possible D gene TRBD1, 6 bases. Trimming cost V 1 base and J 2 bases, with 13 bases left between them. CDR3 length equals 16 residues. The germline V gene has CDR1 SEHNR and CDR2 FQNEAQ (reference sequence). The full variable domain, in which reference TRBV7-9 and TRBJ2-3 provide the parts outside the CDR3, is DTGVSQNPRHKITKRGQNVTFRCDPISEHNRLYWYRQTLGQGPEFLTYFQNEAQLEKSRLLSDRFSAERPKGSFSTLEIQRTEQGDSAMYLCASSLEAGQLTDTQYFGPGTRLTVL.

This chain connects TRBV6-1 to TRBJ2-1; D is possibly TRBD1 or TRBD2 (6 bases each). CDR1 and CDR2 (germline): MNHNS, SASEGT. With 7 bases removed from V and 2 bases from J, the gap between germline ends came to 15 bases. The CDR3 sequence is 15 residues long. CDR3 coding DNA: TGTGCCAGCACGGGGTGGGGGGCTCCCTACAATGAGCAGTTCTTC. This codes for CASTGWGAPYNEQFF.

This clone was seen more than once but under ten times. The J gene is TRBJ1-2, the V gene TRBV7-4, with D perhaps TRBD1 (5 bases). Trimming took 11 bases from V and 8 from J, leaving 21 bases between them. This CDR3 is 13 amino acids long. From germline, CDR1 is SGHVT and CDR2 SQSDAQ. The CDR3 DNA reads TGTGCCCGGGGGGAGGCCAGGCCGGAAGGCTACACCTTC. Its protein is CARGEARPEGYTF.

The chain recombines TRBV5-1 with TRBJ2-5; D remains unclear. This CDR3 region has 15 residues. Germline loops: CDR1 SGHRS, CDR2 YFSETQ. V was clipped by 1 base and J by 0 bases, with 10 bases between them. CDR3 bases: TGCGCCAGCAGCTTGCAGCGAAAGTACCAAGAGACCCAGTACTTC. Protein product: CASSLQRKYQETQYF.

The chain is built from TRBV4-1 and TRBJ2-6; 11 bases agree with TRBD1. Germline-derived CDR1 and CDR2 are MGHRA and YSYEKL. The V and J ends lost 3 bases and 0 bases, in that order; junction bases with no gene match: 7. The CDR3 is made up of 19 amino acids. The CDR3 spells CASSQAGQGASSGANVLTF. DNA of the CDR3: TGCGCCAGCAGCCAGGCAGGACAGGGGGCGAGCTCTGGGGCCAACGTCCTGACTTTC.